These T cell receptor beta chains were read from a single sample in a study of response to subunit inactivated influenza vaccine. TCRdb re-analysed the RT-PCR reads in MiXCR, keeping a single row per CDR3 protein. The sample has some 640,000 distinct CDR3 sequences; approximately 14% are singletons. The sample in question was PBMCs from blood, obtained less than 15 days before vaccination. These receptors all stem from a man aged 45-65 years who received an inactivated influenza vaccine. CDR3s include the opening cysteine and the closing phenylalanine or tryptophan. The D gene is left open where the match is weak. Size is omitted from some rows. Given values are once, few, many or a class for expanded clones.

len	abundance	v_gene	d_gene	j_gene	CDR3aa	CDR3nt
15	NA	TRBV6-1	TRBD1	TRBJ1-2	CSSLLGGQGLYGYTF	TGTTCCAGCCTCCTGGGGGGACAGGGCCTATATGGCTACACCTTC
14	many	TRBV7-9	NA	TRBJ2-3	CASSSGYSTDTQYF	TGTGCCAGCAGCTCCGGTTATAGCACAGATACGCAGTATTTT
17	NA	TRBV20-1	TRBD1	TRBJ2-2	CSARARGQGVGTGELFF	TGCAGTGCTAGAGCCCGGGGACAGGGAGTGGGCACCGGGGAGCTGTTTTTT
14	few	TRBV20-1	TRBD1	TRBJ2-5	CSASRTGEVETQYF	TGCAGTGCTAGTAGGACAGGGGAGGTAGAGACCCAGTACTTC
15	few	TRBV4-1	TRBD1	TRBJ2-4	CASSQTGLAKNIQYF	TGCGCCAGCAGCCAGACAGGGCTAGCCAAAAACATTCAGTACTTC
14	few	TRBV12-3/TRBV12-4	NA	TRBJ2-1	CASNLNRVDNEQFF	TGTGCCAGCAACCTAAACCGGGTCGACAATGAGCAGTTCTTC
13	NA	TRBV13	NA	TRBJ2-7	CASSSWTDYEQYF	TGTGCCAGCAGCTCGTGGACTGACTACGAGCAGTACTTC
13	few	TRBV3-1	NA	TRBJ1-3	CASSQDWQAAKYF	TGTGCCAGCAGCCAAGATTGGCAGGCCGCCAAATATTTT
14	NA	TRBV7-2	TRBD1	TRBJ2-5	CASSAQGARETQYF	TGTGCCAGCAGCGCCCAGGGGGCGCGGGAGACCCAGTACTTC
14	few	TRBV6-2/TRBV6-3	TRBD2	TRBJ2-5	CASSYSGLGETQYF	TGTGCCAGCAGTTACTCTGGACTAGGGGAGACCCAGTACTTC
13	few	TRBV12-3/TRBV12-4	NA	TRBJ2-1	CASSSRWGFVQFF	TGTGCCAGCAGTTCCCGTTGGGGTTTTGTGCAGTTCTTC
14	many	TRBV5-1	NA	TRBJ1-1	CASSPGQPNTEAFF	TGCGCCAGCAGCCCCGGACAGCCGAACACTGAAGCTTTCTTT
14	NA	TRBV12-3/TRBV12-4	NA	TRBJ1-1	CASSSGPWGPEAFF	TGTGCCAGCAGTTCAGGCCCATGGGGTCCTGAAGCTTTCTTT
13	many	TRBV12-3/TRBV12-4	NA	TRBJ2-7	CASSINFSYEQYF	TGTGCCAGCAGCATTAACTTCTCCTACGAGCAGTACTTC
16	few	TRBV7-2	TRBD2	TRBJ2-5	CASSSHTSGGLETQYF	TGTGCCAGCAGCTCACATACTAGCGGGGGGTTAGAGACCCAGTACTTC
14	NA	TRBV20-1	TRBD2	TRBJ2-3	CSGGTSGRQDTQYF	TGCAGTGGAGGGACTAGCGGGAGACAAGATACGCAGTATTTT
14	many	TRBV12-3/TRBV12-4	NA	TRBJ2-5	CASSLSGKGETQYF	TGTGCCAGCAGTCTTAGCGGCAAGGGAGAGACCCAGTACTTC
16	many	TRBV5-1	NA	TRBJ1-6	CASSLRGGEGNSPLHF	TGCGCCAGCAGCCTCCGAGGAGGAGAGGGTAATTCACCCCTCCACTTT
13	many	TRBV10-3	NA	TRBJ2-1	CAISGNRENEQFF	TGTGCCATCAGTGGGAACAGGGAGAATGAGCAGTTCTTC
12	few	TRBV20-1	NA	TRBJ2-4	CSARKGQNIQYF	TGCAGTGCTAGAAAGGGTCAAAACATTCAGTACTTC
12	few	TRBV12-3/TRBV12-4	NA	TRBJ1-1	CASRIGRTEAFF	TGTGCCAGCAGGATAGGGCGGACTGAAGCTTTCTTT
15	NA	TRBV12-3/TRBV12-4	TRBD2	TRBJ2-7	CASSFQAGASYEQYF	TGTGCCAGCAGTTTTCAAGCGGGAGCCTCCTACGAGCAGTACTTC
13	NA	TRBV19	NA	TRBJ2-7	CASSILPNYEQYF	TGTGCCAGTAGTATCCTCCCTAACTACGAGCAGTACTTC
15	many	TRBV29-1	NA	TRBJ1-1	CSVTERTSMNTEAFF	TGCAGCGTTACTGAACGCACGAGCATGAACACTGAAGCTTTCTTT
13	few	TRBV29-1	NA	TRBJ2-7	CSVVDGSSYEQYF	TGCAGCGTTGTGGACGGAAGCTCCTACGAGCAGTACTTC
16	NA	TRBV5-1	NA	TRBJ2-3	CASSRGGQGSTDTQYF	TGCGCCAGCAGCCGTGGTGGGCAAGGGAGCACAGATACGCAGTATTTT
13	many	TRBV6-2/TRBV6-3	TRBD2	TRBJ2-7	CASSLERDYEQYF	TGTGCCAGCAGTTTGGAGCGGGATTACGAGCAGTACTTC
13	few	TRBV5-1	NA	TRBJ1-1	CASSSQENTEAFF	TGCGCCAGCAGCTCACAGGAGAACACTGAAGCTTTCTTT
16	many	TRBV7-2	NA	TRBJ2-2	CASSLVWGANTGELFF	TGTGCCAGCAGCTTAGTATGGGGGGCGAACACCGGGGAGCTGTTTTTT
15	once	TRBV11-2	NA	TRBJ2-1	CASNPVGRGKNEQFF	TGTGCCAGCAACCCCGTTGGTCGGGGGAAGAATGAGCAGTTCTTC
15	few	TRBV7-8	TRBD2	TRBJ2-1	CASSLFAGEYNEQFF	TGTGCCAGCAGCTTATTTGCGGGAGAATACAATGAGCAGTTCTTC
12	few	TRBV20-1	TRBD1	TRBJ2-7	CSATGTAYEQYF	TGCAGTGCCACAGGGACAGCCTACGAGCAGTACTTC
16	NA	TRBV7-2	TRBD2	TRBJ2-5	CASSLPSAGASETQYF	TGTGCCAGCAGCTTACCGTCAGCGGGAGCAAGTGAGACCCAGTACTTC
15	NA	TRBV2	NA	TRBJ2-1	CASSVSRSSYNEQFF	TGTGCCAGCAGTGTCTCCAGAAGCTCCTACAATGAGCAGTTCTTC
17	NA	TRBV4-3	TRBD2	TRBJ2-3	CASSRQRLAGPTDTQYF	TGCGCCAGCAGCCGACAACGACTAGCGGGGCCCACAGATACGCAGTATTTT
16	NA	TRBV7-2	NA	TRBJ2-1	CASSFNGLGSYNEQFF	TGTGCCAGCAGCTTCAACGGACTGGGTTCCTACAATGAGCAGTTCTTC
14	NA	TRBV20-1	TRBD1	TRBJ2-7	CSASGTGNSYEQYF	TGCAGTGCGAGCGGGACAGGGAACTCCTACGAGCAGTACTTC
14	few	TRBV24-1	NA	TRBJ2-3	CATSPRTGTDTQYF	TGTGCCACCAGCCCTAGGACAGGCACAGATACGCAGTATTTT
14	many	TRBV29-1	TRBD1	TRBJ2-3	CSYGGQGNADTQYF	TGCAGCTATGGGGGACAGGGGAATGCAGATACGCAGTATTTT
14	few	TRBV7-9	TRBD1	TRBJ1-3	CASSSGTGVNTIYF	TGTGCCAGCAGCTCCGGGACAGGGGTAAACACCATATATTTT
13	NA	TRBV7-7	NA	TRBJ2-1	CASSLLASTEQFF	TGTGCCAGCAGCTTGCTAGCTTCCACTGAGCAGTTCTTC
16	few	TRBV29-1	TRBD1	TRBJ2-3	CSALRGRDSRTDTQYF	TGCAGCGCCCTCCGGGGACGGGACAGTCGCACAGATACGCAGTATTTT